The 28 T cell receptor beta chains presented below share a single source sample, sequenced in a study of CD8 T cells in ankylosing spondylitis. A single record per CDR3 protein comes from TCRdb applying MiXCR to the 5' RACE reads. The table has about 320,000 distinct CDR3 sequences, around 10% seen once. Input material: blood, either unsorted or a sorted T cell fraction (not recorded which). These receptors were obtained from a female donor with ankylosing spondylitis or in good health (not recorded which).

This clonotype occurred many times. The chain joins TRBV7-2 to TRBJ1-6; the D is unclear. Trimming shortened V by 2 bases and J by 10 bases, and 12 bases separated the two germline ends. Germline V gene data show CDR1 as SGHTA and CDR2 as FQGNSA. The CDR3 is 14 amino acids. The CDR3 here is CASSLNNLDSPLHF. CDR3 bases: TGTGCCAGCAGCTTAAACAATCTGGACTCACCCCTCCACTTT.

The table lists this clonotype with many counts. This sequence joins TRBV28 and TRBJ1-5, with D tentatively TRBD1 (6 bases). V lost 5 bases to trimming and J lost 4 bases, with 15 bases between them. Germline lookup yields CDR1 MDHEN and CDR2 SYDVKM. The CDR3 is 15 amino acids. The CDR3 nucleotides read TGTGCCAGCAGTCTCTACAGGGTCCGAAATCAGCCCCAGCATTTT. This codes for CASSLYRVRNQPQHF. The full variable domain, completed using reference TRBV28 and TRBJ1-5, is DVKVTQSSRYLVKRTGEKVFLECVQDMDHENMFWYRQDPGLGLRLIYFSYDVKMKEKGDIPEGYSVSREKKERFSLILESASTNQTSMYLCASSLYRVRNQPQHFGDGTRLSIL.

This clonotype was seen at least ten times. The chain carries TRBV27 and TRBJ2-3; D might be TRBD2 (5 bases). The CDR3 length is 16 residues. Deletions cut 7 bases from V and 5 bases from J, with 22 bases between. Germline values: CDR1 MNHEY, CDR2 SMNVEV (reference sequence). The CDR3 bases are TGTGCCAGCACCCAGAGGTTCGGGGTCAACATAGATACGCAGTATTTT. It yields the protein CASTQRFGVNIDTQYF.

This clonotype was picked up a small number of times. This chain links TRBV12-3 or TRBV12-4 with TRBJ2-2; possible D gene TRBD1, 5 bases. Between the trimmed V and J ends, which lost 7 bases and 5 bases, there was a span of 14 bases. The CDR3 is made up of 14 amino acids. The CDR3 loop is CASTHWGRTGELFF. The CDR3 nucleotides are TGTGCCAGCACCCACTGGGGCCGGACCGGGGAGCTGTTTTTT.

This clonotype was recorded at least ten times. The chain combines TRBV27 with TRBJ2-7, with unresolved D. Trimming cost V 0 bases and J 0 bases, with 3 bases left between them. The CDR3 spans 13 residues. CDR1 and CDR2 from the germline V gene are MNHEY and SMNVEV (reference sequence). CDR3 sequence: CASSLSRSYEQYF. DNA for the CDR3: TGTGCCAGCAGTTTATCTCGCTCCTACGAGCAGTACTTC.

The chain uses TRBV27 and TRBJ2-1; D is uncertain. The CDR3 runs 14 residues. V lost 5 bases, J lost 5 bases, and 13 bases lay in between. CDR1 and CDR2 (germline): MNHEY, SMNVEV (reference sequence). CDR3 in amino acids: CASSVDARDNEQFF. The CDR3, as DNA: TGTGCCAGCAGTGTCGACGCTCGGGACAATGAGCAGTTCTTC.

The table lists this clonotype with a few counts. The rearrangement links TRBV5-1 to TRBJ1-2; D not certain. Trimming removed 2 bases at V and 4 bases at J, with 9 bases between. This CDR3 has 13 residues. Germline V CDR1 and CDR2: SGHRS, YFSETQ. The CDR3 region has the DNA TGCGCCAGCAGCTTCGGGAGTGGCTATGGCTACACCTTC. This encodes CASSFGSGYGYTF.

This clonotype was picked up a small number of times. The V and J genes are TRBV5-1 and TRBJ2-1, with 8 positions matching TRBD1. Germline V gene sequence: CDR1 SGHRS, CDR2 YFSETQ. CDR3 length: 16 residues. V lost 4 bases, J lost 4 bases, and 10 bases stayed unmatched. The CDR3 protein is CASSPLPQGVYNEQFF. CDR3 nucleotide sequence: TGCGCCAGCAGCCCTCTCCCACAGGGGGTATACAATGAGCAGTTCTTC.

The V gene is TRBV29-1, the J gene TRBJ1-1; 8 nucleotides align to TRBD1. From germline, CDR1 is SQVTM and CDR2 ANQGSEA. This CDR3 region has 14 residues. Unmatched junction bases numbered 6, after V lost 5 bases and J lost 1 base. CDR3 nucleotides: TGCAGCGTTTGGAGAGGACAGGGGAACACTGAAGCTTTCTTT. The encoded protein is CSVWRGQGNTEAFF.

This clonotype has ten or more counts. The V gene is TRBV20-1, the J gene TRBJ1-5, with TRBD1 as a possible D gene (5 bases). The CDR3 length is 12 residues. Germline values: CDR1 DFQATT, CDR2 SNEGSKA (reference sequence). V was pared by 5 bases and J by 1 base, with 6 bases between. CDR3 region: CSAGGSNQPQHF. The CDR3 DNA reads as TGCAGTGCTGGGGGGAGCAATCAGCCCCAGCATTTT.

This clonotype came up many times. The chain recombines TRBV20-1 with TRBJ1-6; possibly TRBD1 for D (5 bases). CDR1 is DFQATT and CDR2 is SNEGSKA in the germline V gene (reference sequence). The CDR3 has 13 residues. V was shortened by 3 bases and J by 6 bases, with 9 bases between the two germline ends. DNA of the CDR3: TGCAGTGCTAGTGAGGACACTAATTCACCCCTCCACTTT. Its translation: CSASEDTNSPLHF.

This clonotype has at least ten counts. The V and J genes are TRBV5-1 and TRBJ1-2, with 9 bases that match TRBD1. Trimming at V came to 5 bases and at J to 3 bases, leaving 5 bases not matched to a gene. Germline V gene lookup returns CDR1 SGHRS and CDR2 YFSETQ. This CDR3 region has 14 residues. The CDR3 is CASRPTGGDYGYTF. The DNA for the CDR3 is TGCGCCAGCAGACCGACAGGGGGTGACTATGGCTACACCTTC.

This clonotype has a count of ten or more. The gene calls are TRBV10-1 and TRBJ1-3, with TRBD1 identical over 7 bases. The CDR3 length is 13 residues. V shed 8 bases, J shed 4 bases, and the junction held 5 bases outside the gene matches. Germline values: CDR1 WNHNN, CDR2 SYGVQD (reference sequence). The CDR3 DNA is TGCGCCAGCTCCCCGGGACAGGGAAACACCATATATTTT. Its translation is CASSPGQGNTIYF.

The table lists this clonotype with many counts. V usage is TRBV20-1 and J usage is TRBJ1-6; D not certain. The V gene's germline CDR1 is DFQATT and CDR2 SNEGSKA (reference sequence). The CDR3 is 11 residues long. V dropped 0 bases and J dropped 13 bases, with 7 bases sitting between them. CDR3 nucleotides: TGCAGTGCTAGAGAATCCTACCCCCTCCACTTT. As protein: CSARESYPLHF.

This clonotype has a count of ten or more. V usage is TRBV12-3 or TRBV12-4 and J usage is TRBJ2-1; D remains ambiguous. The germline V and J ends were trimmed by 7 bases and 7 bases, with 29 bases remaining between them. The CDR3 is made up of 18 amino acids. The CDR3 coding sequence is TGTGCCAGCATTTTCCCCCTCCCAGGACGTTCCGGCGCTAATGAGCAGTTCTTC. Residues: CASIFPLPGRSGANEQFF.

The J gene is TRBJ1-1, the V gene TRBV15, with unresolved D. The germline V gene encodes CDR1 LNHNV and CDR2 YYDKDF (reference sequence). V was cut by 0 bases and J by 4 bases, with 15 bases left in between. There are 16 residues in the CDR3. Here the CDR3 reads CATSRDLAASGTEAFF. In DNA form, the CDR3 reads TGTGCCACCAGCAGAGATCTGGCAGCTTCGGGCACTGAAGCTTTCTTT.

This clonotype was picked up a small number of times. V gene TRBV20-1 combines with J gene TRBJ1-3; D not resolved. This CDR3 has 11 amino acids. Per germline, CDR1 DFQATT and CDR2 SNEGSKA (reference sequence). With 2 bases removed from V and 7 bases from J, the gap between germline ends came to 6 bases. CDR3 nucleotide sequence: TGCAGTGCTAGATTAGAGAACACCATATATTTT. Residues: CSARLENTIYF.

The chain uses TRBV5-1 and TRBJ2-7; the D gene is possibly TRBD2 (5 bases). Germline V gene data show CDR1 as SGHRS and CDR2 as YFSETQ. The CDR3 has 15 amino acids. The V and J ends lost 3 bases and 0 bases respectively, with 13 bases between them. The DNA of the CDR3 is TGCGCCAGCAGCTCCGCCGCGGGTAGCTCCTACGAGCAGTACTTC. Residues: CASSSAAGSSYEQYF.

This clonotype occurred many times. The CDR3 sequence is CASRRFTGELFF. CDR3 sequence (DNA): TGTGCCAGCAGACGCTTCACCGGGGAGCTGTTTTTT. The chain is built from TRBV3-1 and TRBJ2-2; D ambiguous. V was clipped by 6 bases and J by 4 bases, with 6 bases between them. This CDR3 has 12 amino acids. Germline V gene lookup returns CDR1 LGHDT and CDR2 YNNKEL (reference sequence).

This clonotype showed up many times. The gene calls are TRBV5-1 and TRBJ2-1, with D possibly being TRBD1 or TRBD2 (6 bases each). V lost 0 bases and J lost 15, with 13 bases in between. Germline CDR1 SGHRS, CDR2 YFSETQ. The CDR3 covers 12 residues. The chain's CDR3 is CASSLEPRGLFF. The DNA for the CDR3 is TGCGCCAGCAGCTTGGAGCCTCGGGGGCTGTTCTTC.

This clonotype was seen at least ten times. The CDR3 DNA follows: TGCAGTGCTAGTAGCCCCCTCTCCCAAGAGACCCAGTACTTC. Translation: CSASSPLSQETQYF. The V gene is TRBV20-1, the J gene TRBJ2-5; D is unclear. This CDR3 comprises 14 residues. V lost 3 bases, J lost 1 base, and 12 bases lay in between. Per germline, CDR1 DFQATT and CDR2 SNEGSKA (reference sequence).

The rearrangement joins TRBV18 to TRBJ2-1; no definite D call. The CDR3 consists of 18 residues. V was clipped by 6 bases and J by 0 bases, with 21 bases between them. CDR1 is KGHSH, CDR2 LQKENI, per germline. CDR3: CASSPLTSALSSYNEQFF. The CDR3 DNA sequence: TGTGCCAGCTCGCCCCTGACGAGCGCGCTTAGCTCCTACAATGAGCAGTTCTTC.

This clonotype was recorded at least ten times. This sequence joins TRBV29-1 and TRBJ2-1; TRBD1 agrees at 10 bases. The V gene end was trimmed by 8 bases and the J gene end by 6 bases; junction bases not matched to a gene: 13. This CDR3 comprises 15 residues. Germline V gene data show CDR1 as SQVTM and CDR2 as ANQGSEA. For the CDR3, the DNA is TGCAGCCTCCGCCCGCGGGGACAGGGGATCAATGAGCAGTTCTTC. Its translation is CSLRPRGQGINEQFF.

This clonotype was observed at least ten times. CDR3 nucleotides: TGTGCCAGCAGCTTAGTTAGCGGTGATGAGCAGTTCTTC. Amino acids: CASSLVSGDEQFF. The V call is TRBV7-8, the J call TRBJ2-1, with D perhaps TRBD2 (6 bases). V was trimmed by 1 base and J by 8 bases, leaving 9 bases between them. The germline gives CDR1 SGHVS, CDR2 FQNEAQ. This CDR3 has 13 amino acids.

At least ten counts were recorded for this clonotype. This chain joins TRBV7-2 and TRBJ2-3, with 14 nucleotides matching TRBD2. The CDR3 is made up of 16 amino acids. Looked up from germline, CDR1 is SGHTA and CDR2 is FQGNSA. The V gene end was trimmed by 5 bases and the J gene end by 5 bases; junction bases not matched to a gene: 6. CDR3 sequence reads: CASSARLAGGVDTQYF. As DNA, the CDR3 is TGTGCCAGCAGCGCCAGACTAGCGGGAGGGGTAGATACGCAGTATTTT. The entire variable domain, with the rest obtained from reference TRBV7-2 and TRBJ2-3, is as follows: GAGVSQSPSNKVTEKGKDVELRCDPISGHTALYWYRQSLGQGLEFLIYFQGNSAPDKSGLPSDRFSAERTGGSVSTLTIQRTQQEDSAVYLCASSARLAGGVDTQYFGPGTRLTVL.

The chain combines TRBV28 with TRBJ1-5; D call uncertain. Trimming left V 6 bases short and J 0 bases short, with 9 bases between. In germline, CDR1 is MDHEN, CDR2 SYDVKM. This CDR3 comprises 14 residues. CDR3 DNA: TGTGCCAGCAGAGCGGAACTTAGCAATCAGCCCCAGCATTTT. Protein product: CASRAELSNQPQHF.

The DNA of the CDR3 is TGTGCCAGCAGTGACCTCGGGACAGGGGTCTTTGGGGCCAACGTCCTGACTTTC. Translating gives CASSDLGTGVFGANVLTF. V is TRBV25-1 and J is TRBJ2-6; TRBD1 matches at 10 bases. V lost 3 bases, J lost 3 bases, and 8 bases stayed unmatched. The CDR3 spans 18 residues. From germline, CDR1 is MGHDK and CDR2 SYGVNS.

This clonotype turned up a few times. V gene TRBV15 combines with J gene TRBJ1-2; 10 bases are a match to TRBD1. The CDR3 runs 16 residues. V shed 0 bases and J 6 bases; nucleotides not matched to a gene: 7. The V gene's germline CDR1 is LNHNV and CDR2 YYDKDF (reference sequence). The CDR3 sequence is CATSRDGWGTGDGYTF. The CDR3 coding sequence is TGTGCCACCAGCAGAGATGGGTGGGGGACAGGGGATGGCTACACCTTC.